This TCR beta chain was sequenced during a study of blood T cell repertoires in COVID-19. The wider study: Italy, Spain and the United States were the sources of the convalescent and acute COVID-19 samples. Sources were T cells, B-cell-depleted T cells, or PBMCs; the material itself was cDNA or gDNA.

The CDR3 length is 16 residues. The germline CDR1 and CDR2 sequences are SGHDN and FVKESK. V lost 3 bases and J lost 0, with 14 bases in between. Original analysis: Reference gene primers were amplified, and this amplification served to estimate nucleated cell counts. Measured with immunoSEQ multiplex PCR; TCRdb has only the in-frame clones, and not every one. V and J calls and clone size are given by that table; D and trimming were obtained from the DNA. The sample comprises 40,000 to 50,000 clones, approximately 79% of which are singletons, and about 25% rests with the top ten. The chain couples TRBV14 to TRBJ2-5; weak D call: TRBD1 (5 bases). The sequence was collected from a man aged 65 to 79 with acute or convalescent COVID-19. The source material was peripheral blood. The DNA of the CDR3 is TGTGCCAGCAGCCATGGGGCCCAAACGTACCAAGAGACCCAGTACTTC. Its translation: CASSHGAQTYQETQYF.